One and the same sample provided the 21 T cell receptor beta chains below, sequenced in a study of cytomegalovirus exposure and HLA in healthy donors. The PCR ran on 60 Vbeta and 13 Jbeta primers. Libraries were prepared by immunoSEQ multiplex PCR; TCRdb keeps only in-frame clonotypes and omits some of them. Here the sample spans 100,000 or so clones, 65% to 80% being singletons. The source material was PBMCs. Source of these receptors: a male donor in good health and CMV-seronegative.

The V gene is TRBV6-1, the J gene TRBJ2-5; D unresolved. Between the trimmed V and J ends, which lost 4 bases and 5 bases, there was a span of 11 bases. Germline V CDR1 and CDR2: MNHNS, SASEGT. The CDR3 consists of 13 residues. The CDR3: CASSARNGETQYF. The CDR3 nucleotides are TGTGCCAGCAGTGCTAGGAATGGGGAGACCCAGTACTTC.

In DNA, the CDR3 is TGTGCCAGCAGCTCCTACAGGGGGAACACTGAAGCTTTCTTT. Protein product: CASSSYRGNTEAFF. The chain employs TRBV7-9 and TRBJ1-1; 7 bases agree with TRBD1. The V gene's germline CDR1 is SEHNR and CDR2 FQNEAQ (reference sequence). The length of the CDR3 is 14 residues. V lost 4 bases to trimming and J lost 1 base; unmatched junction nucleotides: 3.

This rearrangement joins TRBV18 to TRBJ2-5, with 7 bases matching TRBD1. Germline CDR1 is KGHSH and CDR2 is LQKENI. The CDR3 totals 15 residues. V lost 4 bases and J lost 4; bases outside the gene matches: 9. CDR3 sequence reads: CASSQLLQGRETQYF. CDR3 DNA sequence: TGTGCCAGCTCACAACTACTACAGGGGAGAGAGACCCAGTACTTC.

This clone came up a few times. The chain carries TRBV30 and TRBJ2-7; D uncertain. The V gene's germline CDR1 is GTSNPN and CDR2 SVGIG (reference sequence). Trimming pared 3 bases from V and 6 bases from J, leaving 12 bases between. The CDR3 sequence is 12 residues long. CDR3 residues: CAWSPGALEQYF. The CDR3 DNA follows: TGTGCCTGGAGCCCTGGAGCCCTCGAGCAGTACTTC.

The J gene is TRBJ2-5, the V gene TRBV5-4; 11 bases match TRBD2. V lost 1 base, J lost 4 bases, and 3 bases stayed unmatched. In germline, CDR1 is SGHNT, CDR2 YYREEE (reference sequence). This CDR3 has 15 residues. The CDR3 protein is CASSLTSGSGETQYF. The CDR3 DNA follows: TGTGCCAGCAGCTTGACTAGCGGGAGTGGAGAGACCCAGTACTTC.

CDR3 DNA: TGTGCCAGCAGATTGACTAGCGTGGGCGACGAGCAGTACTTC. Encoded protein: CASRLTSVGDEQYF. V gene TRBV6-6 combines with J gene TRBJ2-7; 8 nucleotides align to TRBD2. The germline V gene encodes CDR1 MNHNY and CDR2 SVGAGI (reference sequence). Trimming removed 6 bases from V and 5 bases from J; junction bases left unmatched: 9. The CDR3 runs 14 residues.

The chain has TRBV18 and TRBJ2-1; the match to TRBD2 covers 9 bases. Germline trimming cut 3 bases from V and 3 bases from J; bases unmatched to any gene: 6. This CDR3 contains 16 residues. The germline CDR1 and CDR2 sequences are KGHSH and LQKENI. CDR3 DNA: TGTGCCAGCTCACCCAATAGCGGGAGTTTCTACAATGAGCAGTTCTTC. This sequence encodes CASSPNSGSFYNEQFF.

The V call is TRBV2, the J call TRBJ2-1; 8 nucleotides agree with TRBD1. Germline lookup yields CDR1 SNHLY and CDR2 FYNNEI. This CDR3 is 14 amino acids long. V lost 6 bases to trimming and J lost 8 bases; unmatched junction nucleotides: 9. CDR3 sequence reads: CASSRQGNHDEQFF. CDR3 sequence (DNA): TGTGCCAGCAGCCGACAGGGGAATCATGATGAGCAGTTCTTC.

A few counts support this clone. J is TRBJ2-7 and V is TRBV4-1; 9 bases align to TRBD2. V lost 1 base and J lost 7; bases outside the gene matches: 8. This CDR3 region has 15 residues. CDR1 is MGHRA, CDR2 YSYEKL, per germline. The CDR3 reads CASSQGLAGRGEQYF. The CDR3 bases are TGCGCCAGCAGCCAAGGGCTAGCGGGAAGGGGGGAGCAGTACTTC.

V usage is TRBV7-2 and J usage is TRBJ1-3, with no clear D. Trimming cost V 4 bases and J 1 base, with 14 bases left between them. The CDR3 consists of 16 residues. CDR1 is SGHTA, CDR2 FQGNSA, per germline. The CDR3 loop reads CASSSGIGMSGNTIYF. CDR3 coding DNA: TGTGCCAGCAGCTCCGGGATAGGCATGTCTGGAAACACCATATATTTT.

The chain recombines TRBV9 with TRBJ1-1, with TRBD1 identical over 8 bases. The ends lost 1 base at V and 4 bases at J; junction bases unmatched: 12. The CDR3 runs 17 residues. Per the germline V gene, CDR1 is SGDLS and CDR2 is YYNGEE. The CDR3: CASSVRAGGQGVTEAFF. The CDR3 DNA reads as TGTGCCAGCAGCGTAAGAGCTGGCGGACAGGGAGTCACTGAAGCTTTCTTT.

V and J are TRBV5-1 and TRBJ2-7, with D hard to call. The CDR3 has 13 amino acids. CDR1 SGHRS and CDR2 YFSETQ come from the germline V gene. Between the trimmed V and J ends, which lost 0 bases and 6 bases, there was a span of 10 bases. CDR3 coding DNA: TGCGCCAGCAGCTTGGCCGGAGACCGCGAGCAGTACTTC. Translation: CASSLAGDREQYF.

V usage is TRBV30 and J usage is TRBJ2-1; TRBD2 is a possible D gene (5 bases). The germline V gene has CDR1 GTSNPN and CDR2 SVGIG (reference sequence). V was trimmed by 0 bases and J by 9 bases, leaving 6 bases between them. The CDR3 runs 11 residues. DNA of the CDR3: TGTGCCTGGAGTGTGGGGAGTGAGCAGTTCTTC. Translation: CAWSVGSEQFF.

The chain recombines TRBV19 with TRBJ2-1; perhaps TRBD1 as D (5 bases). From germline, CDR1 is LNHDA and CDR2 SQIVND (reference sequence). This CDR3 comprises 15 residues. V was pared by 1 base and J by 7 bases, with 14 bases between. This chain's CDR3 is CASSIGQGIVNEQFF. For the CDR3, the DNA is TGTGCCAGTAGTATAGGGCAGGGCATAGTAAATGAGCAGTTCTTC.

CDR3 residues: CASSPGQGNYNEQFF. The CDR3, as DNA: TGCGCCAGCAGCCCGGGACAGGGCAACTACAATGAGCAGTTCTTC. The gene calls are TRBV5-1 and TRBJ2-1, with 9 positions matching TRBD1. Germline lookup yields CDR1 SGHRS and CDR2 YFSETQ. This CDR3 spans 15 amino acids. J was trimmed by 3 bases and V by 4 bases; bases with no gene match: 5.

The CDR3 loop reads CASSLSWRGRASEQYF. For the CDR3, the DNA is TGTGCCAGCAGTTTATCCTGGCGCGGGAGGGCCTCCGAGCAGTACTTC. V gene TRBV28 combines with J gene TRBJ2-7; 9 nucleotides align to TRBD2. CDR3 size: 16 residues. Unmatched junction bases numbered 10, after V lost 1 base and J lost 6 bases. Germline V gene sequence: CDR1 MDHEN, CDR2 SYDVKM.

The rearrangement joins TRBV4-2 to TRBJ2-1, with 11 bases matching TRBD2. Germline CDR1 LGHNA, CDR2 YNFKEQ. This CDR3 has 16 residues. The ends lost 5 bases at V and 2 bases at J; junction bases unmatched: 5. CDR3: CASSAGLAVTYNEQFF. In DNA form, the CDR3 reads TGTGCCAGCAGCGCGGGACTAGCGGTAACCTACAATGAGCAGTTCTTC.

CDR3 loop: CASSPAWDSYYEQYF. The CDR3 DNA sequence: TGTGCCAGTAGTCCTGCGTGGGACTCTTACTACGAGCAGTACTTC. This chain connects TRBV19 to TRBJ2-7, with D possibly TRBD2 on 6 matching bases. Germline lookup yields CDR1 LNHDA and CDR2 SQIVND (reference sequence). The CDR3 length is 15 residues. Trimming removed 5 bases from V and 3 bases from J, with 17 bases in between.

In its sample, this clone was seen once. This chain joins TRBV27 and TRBJ2-7, with TRBD1 identical over 10 bases. V trimming: 5 bases; J trimming: 5 bases; junction bases outside the gene matches: 6. The CDR3 is 14 residues long. Germline CDR1 and CDR2: MNHEY and SMNVEV (reference sequence). CDR3 bases: TGTGCCAGCAGTCCGCGAGGGACAGGGGACGAGCAGTACTTC. Its protein is CASSPRGTGDEQYF.

This rearrangement joins TRBV5-1 to TRBJ2-1; D call uncertain. The germline CDR1 and CDR2 sequences are SGHRS and YFSETQ. Deletions cut 2 bases from V and 0 bases from J, with 6 bases between. There are 14 residues in the CDR3. This chain's CDR3 is CASSLWSSYNEQFF. The CDR3 DNA follows: TGCGCCAGCAGCTTATGGAGCTCCTACAATGAGCAGTTCTTC.

The CDR3 DNA reads TGTGCCAGCTCACTCGTGTCAGGTGGCACAGATACGCAGTATTTT. Translation: CASSLVSGGTDTQYF. This chain joins TRBV18 and TRBJ2-3; D not certain. CDR1 is KGHSH and CDR2 is LQKENI in the germline V gene. The V gene lost 4 bases and the J gene lost 1 base, with 12 bases spanning the gap. There are 15 residues in the CDR3.